Shown below are 30 T cell receptor beta chains from a single sample sequenced in a study of technical replicates of blood from a few donors. Here immunoSEQ multiplex PCR was the method, and the copy in TCRdb shows in-frame clones only, minus some. The data show some 83,000 clones, around 92% seen once. Sequencing was performed on T cells isolated from PBMCs. Source of these receptors: a human donor in good health.

The genes are TRBV19 and TRBJ1-3; 10 nucleotides agree with TRBD1. J was trimmed by 3 bases and V by 6 bases; bases with no gene match: 8. Germline-derived CDR1 and CDR2 are LNHDA and SQIVND (reference sequence). The CDR3 is made up of 16 amino acids. Here the CDR3 DNA reads TGTGCCAGTAGACCGTCCGGGACAGGGGATGGAAACACCATATATTTT. Amino acid sequence: CASRPSGTGDGNTIYF.

This sequence joins TRBV19 and TRBJ2-3, with TRBD2 matching 7 bases. This CDR3 spans 15 amino acids. Trimming removed 8 bases from V and 3 bases from J; junction bases left unmatched: 11. Germline V gene data show CDR1 as LNHDA and CDR2 as SQIVND (reference sequence). CDR3 amino acids: CASRWGGRITDTQYF. The CDR3 DNA reads as TGTGCCAGTCGTTGGGGAGGGAGGATAACAGATACGCAGTATTTT.

The chain uses TRBV5-1 and TRBJ2-7; D possibly corresponds to TRBD2 (6 bases). V lost 0 bases, J lost 5 bases, and 12 bases lay in between. Germline values: CDR1 SGHRS, CDR2 YFSETQ. The CDR3 covers 14 residues. The DNA of the CDR3 is TGCGCCAGCAGCTTGGGACGGGAGATCGACGAGCAGTACTTC. Amino acids: CASSLGREIDEQYF.

The V call is TRBV2, the J call TRBJ2-2; D not certain. The V and J ends lost 3 bases and 0 bases respectively, with 8 bases between them. Looked up from germline, CDR1 is SNHLY and CDR2 is FYNNEI. This CDR3 comprises 15 residues. The CDR3 DNA reads as TGTGCCAGCAGTGAGGGCAGACCGAACACCGGGGAGCTGTTTTTT. Translation gives CASSEGRPNTGELFF.

This chain joins TRBV18 and TRBJ1-2; 8 bases match TRBD1. Trimming took 4 bases from V and 4 from J; bases not matched to a gene: 11. CDR3 length: 16 amino acids. Germline CDR1 is KGHSH and CDR2 is LQKENI. In DNA form, the CDR3 reads TGTGCCAGCTCACAGCAAGCCGGGACAGGAACCTATGGCTACACCTTC. This codes for CASSQQAGTGTYGYTF.

This chain uses TRBV5-6 with TRBJ1-5, with D possibly matching TRBD1 (5 bases). V was pared by 4 bases and J by 12 bases, with 20 bases between. The CDR3 has 14 amino acids. Germline-derived CDR1 and CDR2 are SGHDT and YYEEEE. CDR3 in amino acids: CASSPGRGDSNQHF. DNA for the CDR3: TGTGCCAGCAGCCCGGGACGGGGGGACTCTAACCAGCATTTT.

V is TRBV28 and J is TRBJ2-7; possible D gene TRBD2, 7 bases. V was clipped by 5 bases and J by 3 bases, with 20 bases between them. Germline V CDR1 and CDR2: MDHEN, SYDVKM. CDR3 length: 16 amino acids. Here the CDR3 reads CASSALDRTSFYEQYF. In DNA form, the CDR3 reads TGTGCCAGCAGTGCACTCGACAGGACTAGTTTCTACGAGCAGTACTTC.

The chain couples TRBV19 to TRBJ1-2; D perhaps matches TRBD1 (5 bases). Between the trimmed V and J ends, which lost 7 bases and 4 bases, there was a span of 7 bases. The CDR3 has 11 residues. From germline, CDR1 is LNHDA and CDR2 SQIVND (reference sequence). This chain's CDR3 is CASKDTYGYTF. In nucleotides, the CDR3 is TGTGCCAGTAAGGACACCTATGGCTACACCTTC.

The gene calls are TRBV27 and TRBJ1-2; D is uncertain. The CDR3 extends over 12 amino acids. From germline, CDR1 is MNHEY and CDR2 SMNVEV (reference sequence). The germline V and J ends were trimmed by 5 bases and 7 bases, with 11 bases remaining between them. DNA for the CDR3: TGTGCCAGCAGTCAAGGAGGGCTTGGCTACACCTTC. Encoded protein: CASSQGGLGYTF.

This chain joins TRBV6-5 and TRBJ2-7; 8 nucleotides line up with TRBD2. The length of the CDR3 is 15 residues. CDR1 is MNHEY and CDR2 is SVGAGI in the germline V gene. Trimming at V came to 5 bases and at J to 0 bases, leaving 6 bases not matched to a gene. Here the CDR3 DNA reads TGTGCCAGCAGTACGCCCGGGGGGGGCTCCTACGAGCAGTACTTC. Its translation: CASSTPGGGSYEQYF.

The chain has TRBV18 and TRBJ2-5; TRBD1 matches 7 bases. The CDR3 sequence is 17 residues long. Germline V gene data show CDR1 as KGHSH and CDR2 as LQKENI. The trim removed 6 bases at V and 2 bases at J, leaving 15 bases unmatched. The CDR3 bases are TGTGCCAGCTCGTCCACCAGTGGGGCAGGGGGACAAGAGACCCAGTACTTC. As protein: CASSSTSGAGGQETQYF.

The rearrangement links TRBV29-1 to TRBJ2-1, with TRBD2 matching 7 bases. V lost 1 base and J lost 1; bases outside the gene matches: 1. Germline loops: CDR1 SQVTM, CDR2 ANQGSEA. This CDR3 has 14 residues. DNA for the CDR3: TGCAGCGTTGAAGGGGGACTATCCTACAATGAGCAGTTCTTC. Its translation is CSVEGGLSYNEQFF.

The chain joins TRBV28 to TRBJ2-7; TRBD2 aligns across 9 bases. Unmatched junction bases numbered 2, after V lost 3 bases and J lost 5 bases. CDR1 and CDR2 from the germline V gene are MDHEN and SYDVKM. There are 13 residues in the CDR3. The CDR3 nucleotides are TGTGCCAGCAGTTTTTGGACTAGCGACGAGCAGTACTTC. Translation gives CASSFWTSDEQYF.

The chain is built from TRBV28 and TRBJ1-1; D gene uncertain. V was cut by 4 bases and J by 0 bases, with 3 bases left in between. CDR1 MDHEN and CDR2 SYDVKM come from the germline V gene. The CDR3 spans 12 residues. As DNA, the CDR3 is TGTGCCAGCAGTTCCGTGAACACTGAAGCTTTCTTT. This codes for CASSSVNTEAFF.

Only one count was recorded for this clone. This sequence joins TRBV5-1 and TRBJ2-2, with 7 bases identical to TRBD1. The germline CDR1 and CDR2 sequences are SGHRS and YFSETQ. CDR3 length: 16 amino acids. The V segment lost 1 base and the J segment 3 bases; nucleotides outside the gene matches: 6. The CDR3 coding sequence is TGCGCCAGCAGCTTGTTTTTAGGACAGGACACCGGGGAGCTGTTTTTT. Its protein product is CASSLFLGQDTGELFF.

V gene TRBV6-5 combines with J gene TRBJ2-2; D not resolved. The CDR3 is 13 residues long. Germline V gene sequence: CDR1 MNHEY, CDR2 SVGAGI. The V end lost 5 bases, the J end lost 6 bases, and 10 bases lay between the germline ends. The CDR3 sequence is CASSTFSAGELFF. The CDR3 nucleotides are TGTGCCAGCAGTACCTTCTCGGCCGGGGAGCTGTTTTTT.

The V gene is TRBV5-1, the J gene TRBJ2-1, with 9 bases identical to TRBD2. V shed 4 bases, J shed 0 bases, and the junction held 2 bases outside the gene matches. Germline V lookup: CDR1 SGHRS, CDR2 YFSETQ. The CDR3 contains 15 residues. CDR3 nucleotide sequence: TGCGCCAGCAGCAATAGCGGGAGCTCCTACAATGAGCAGTTCTTC. It translates to CASSNSGSSYNEQFF.

On this clone itself: This specimen includes other DNA sequences encoding the same CDR3. The chain combines TRBV15 with TRBJ2-7; no firm D call. The CDR3 runs to 12 residues. The V gene's germline CDR1 is LNHNV and CDR2 YYDKDF (reference sequence). Trimming removed 1 base at V and 3 bases at J, with 4 bases between. CDR3 nucleotides: TGTGCCACCAGCAGAGCCGGCTACGAGCAGTACTTC. Protein sequence: CATSRAGYEQYF.

J is TRBJ1-5 and V is TRBV29-1, with D possibly being TRBD1 (5 bases). V gave up 7 bases and J gave up 4 bases, with 11 bases separating them. In germline, CDR1 is SQVTM, CDR2 ANQGSEA. This CDR3 has 12 amino acids. Written as DNA, the CDR3 is TGCAGCGCGCGGGACGGTAATCAGCCCCAGCATTTT. Protein product: CSARDGNQPQHF.

V and J are TRBV19 and TRBJ2-1; 8 nucleotides match TRBD2. V lost 7 bases, J lost 2 bases, and 7 bases stayed unmatched. Germline CDR1 and CDR2: LNHDA and SQIVND (reference sequence). The CDR3 is made up of 15 amino acids. CDR3 coding DNA: TGTGCCAGTACGGGAGGGCGGGGGGCCTACAATGAGCAGTTCTTC. This translates into CASTGGRGAYNEQFF.

The chain recombines TRBV6-5 with TRBJ1-2; TRBD1 is a possible D gene (5 bases). The CDR3 sequence is 13 residues long. Per germline, CDR1 MNHEY and CDR2 SVGAGI. Trimming pared 2 bases from V and 1 base from J, leaving 5 bases between. CDR3 residues: CASSYQGNYGYTF. DNA for the CDR3: TGTGCCAGCAGTTACCAGGGTAACTATGGCTACACCTTC.

The chain uses TRBV18 and TRBJ2-2; 7 positions match TRBD1. Germline-derived CDR1 and CDR2 are KGHSH and LQKENI. J gave up 5 bases and V 4 bases, and 4 bases lay outside the gene matches. CDR3 length: 14 amino acids. This CDR3 is CASSLTGVTGELFF. In DNA, the CDR3 is TGTGCCAGCTCACTAACAGGGGTGACCGGGGAGCTGTTTTTT.

The rearrangement uses TRBV5-6 and TRBJ2-7; TRBD1 matches at 9 bases. This CDR3 has 13 residues. V lost 3 bases and J lost 4; bases outside the gene matches: 2. The germline V gene has CDR1 SGHDT and CDR2 YYEEEE. The CDR3 is CASSSGTGYEQYF. The CDR3 DNA is TGTGCCAGCAGCTCCGGGACAGGGTACGAGCAGTACTTC.

The chain combines TRBV6-4 with TRBJ2-2; 10 nucleotides line up with TRBD2. This CDR3 comprises 15 residues. Germline V lookup: CDR1 MRHNA, CDR2 SNTAGT. Germline trimming cut 3 bases from V and 4 bases from J; bases unmatched to any gene: 2. CDR3 loop: CASSEVAGGTGELFF. The CDR3 DNA follows: TGTGCCAGCAGTGAGGTAGCGGGAGGCACCGGGGAGCTGTTTTTT.

The gene calls are TRBV23-1 and TRBJ1-1; TRBD1 matches 8 bases. TRBV23-1 is an ORF for which the function is uncertain. The CDR3 is 14 amino acids. The J segment lost 8 bases and the V segment lost 9 bases, leaving 14 bases of the junction unmatched. The CDR3 loop is CASHQGAATREAFF. CDR3 DNA: TGCGCCAGTCATCAGGGGGCGGCGACTCGGGAAGCTTTCTTT.

CDR3 sequence: CASSYPGRETEAFF. The DNA for the CDR3 is TGTGCCAGCAGTTACCCGGGTCGGGAAACTGAAGCTTTCTTT. The rearrangement uses TRBV6-6 and TRBJ1-1; D not certain. With 2 bases removed from V and 5 bases from J, the gap between germline ends came to 12 bases. Germline V lookup: CDR1 MNHNY, CDR2 SVGAGI (reference sequence). This CDR3 contains 14 residues.

This rearrangement joins TRBV10-3 to TRBJ2-7, with 7 bases lining up with TRBD1. From germline, CDR1 is ENHRY and CDR2 SYGVKD. This CDR3 has 14 amino acids. V gave up 9 bases and J gave up 2 bases; unmatched junction bases: 10. The CDR3 here is CAMSPGQFTYEQYF. The CDR3 DNA is TGTGCCATGAGCCCGGGACAGTTTACCTACGAGCAGTACTTC.

The V and J genes are TRBV11-3 and TRBJ2-5; 11 nucleotides line up with TRBD2. CDR3 length equals 16 residues. Germline CDR1 is SGHNT and CDR2 is YENEEA. V lost 4 bases to trimming and J lost 1 base; unmatched junction nucleotides: 5. CDR3 residues: CASSSFGLAGQETQYF. CDR3 in DNA: TGTGCCAGCAGCTCTTTCGGACTAGCGGGCCAAGAGACCCAGTACTTC.

The chain links TRBV6-6 to TRBJ2-1; TRBD1 might be the D (6 bases). The CDR3 is 14 residues long. V lost 2 bases and J lost 12, with 17 bases in between. Germline V CDR1 and CDR2: MNHNY, SVGAGI (reference sequence). As DNA, the CDR3 is TGTGCCAGCAGTTACGGGGCGGACAGCCAGGGGCAGTTCTTC. Amino acids: CASSYGADSQGQFF.

J is TRBJ2-7 and V is TRBV27; 11 bases are a match to TRBD2. The CDR3 runs to 19 residues. Germline assignment: CDR1 MNHEY and CDR2 SMNVEV (reference sequence). The trim removed 5 bases at V and 2 bases at J, leaving 17 bases unmatched. The CDR3 DNA is TGTGCCAGCAGTCACTACCCACCGCAAAATAGCGGGAGGGCCTACGAGCAGTACTTC. It translates to CASSHYPPQNSGRAYEQYF.